These 3 T cell receptor beta chains came from one sample sequenced in a study of response to subunit inactivated influenza vaccine. TCRdb re-called the RT-PCR reads through MiXCR, storing one row per CDR3 protein. The table includes almost 600,000 distinct CDR3 sequences, 12% to 15% detected once. This specimen consisted of PBMCs from blood, obtained less than 13 days after vaccination. The receptors were gathered from a man between 50 and 59 years old who received an inactivated influenza vaccine.

This clonotype has only a few counts. The chain is built from TRBV5-1 and TRBJ2-3; 10 bases are shared with TRBD2. This CDR3 has 15 residues. CDR1 SGHRS and CDR2 YFSETQ come from the germline V gene. V gave up 5 bases and J gave up 2 bases; unmatched junction bases: 5. This chain's CDR3 is CASRLAGYSTDTQYF. DNA of the CDR3: TGCGCCAGCAGACTAGCGGGATATTCCACAGATACGCAGTATTTT.

V is TRBV11-2 and J is TRBJ2-5, with D perhaps TRBD1 (6 bases). The ends were cut back, 4 bases at V and 14 bases at J, with 23 bases in the middle. The V gene's germline CDR1 is SGHAT and CDR2 FQNNGV. The CDR3 sequence is 14 residues long. CDR3 protein: CASSSPAMKTGSYF. The CDR3 coding sequence is TGTGCCAGCAGCTCCCCTGCAATGAAGACAGGCAGTTACTTC.

In its sample, this clonotype was seen many times. The chain links TRBV5-6 to TRBJ1-1; 9 nucleotides align to TRBD1. The V gene end was trimmed by 6 bases and the J gene end by 5 bases; junction bases not matched to a gene: 8. CDR1 and CDR2 (germline): SGHDT, YYEEEE. The CDR3 is 14 amino acids. CDR3: CASKGQGRGTEAFF. The CDR3, as DNA: TGTGCCAGCAAAGGACAGGGGCGGGGTACTGAAGCTTTCTTT.